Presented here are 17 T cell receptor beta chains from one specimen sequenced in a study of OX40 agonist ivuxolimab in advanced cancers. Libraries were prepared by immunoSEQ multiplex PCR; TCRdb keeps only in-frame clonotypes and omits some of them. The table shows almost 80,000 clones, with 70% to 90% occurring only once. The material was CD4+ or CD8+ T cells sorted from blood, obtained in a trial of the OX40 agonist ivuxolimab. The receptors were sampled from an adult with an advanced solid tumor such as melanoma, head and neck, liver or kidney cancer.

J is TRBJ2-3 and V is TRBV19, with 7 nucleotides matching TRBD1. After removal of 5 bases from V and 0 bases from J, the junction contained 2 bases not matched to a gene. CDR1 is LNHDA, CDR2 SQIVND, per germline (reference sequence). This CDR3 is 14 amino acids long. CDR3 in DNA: TGTGCCAGTAGTGGGACAGTAAGCACAGATACGCAGTATTTT. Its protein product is CASSGTVSTDTQYF.

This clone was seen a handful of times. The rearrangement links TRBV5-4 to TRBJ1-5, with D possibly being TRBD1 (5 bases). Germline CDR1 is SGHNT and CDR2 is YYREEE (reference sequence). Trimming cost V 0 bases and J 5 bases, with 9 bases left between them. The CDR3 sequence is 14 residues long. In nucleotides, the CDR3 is TGTGCCAGCAGCTTGGCGGGGCGCTATCAGCCCCAGCATTTT. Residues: CASSLAGRYQPQHF.

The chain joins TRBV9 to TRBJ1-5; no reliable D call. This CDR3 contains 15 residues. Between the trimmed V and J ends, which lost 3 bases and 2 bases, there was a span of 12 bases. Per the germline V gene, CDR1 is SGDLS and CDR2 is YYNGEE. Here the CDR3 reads CASSAGVGRNQPQHF. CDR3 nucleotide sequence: TGTGCCAGCAGCGCGGGCGTAGGTCGCAATCAGCCCCAGCATTTT.

CDR3 loop: CASSYGQGVRTEAFF. The CDR3 DNA follows: TGTGCCAGCAGCTACGGACAGGGGGTGAGAACTGAAGCTTTCTTT. V usage is TRBV5-4 and J usage is TRBJ1-1; 10 bases are a match to TRBD1. With V trimmed by 3 bases and J by 5 bases, 7 bases remained unmatched. This CDR3 has 15 amino acids. Germline assignment: CDR1 SGHNT and CDR2 YYREEE (reference sequence). The full variable domain, its missing parts supplied by reference TRBV5-4 and TRBJ1-1, is ETGVTQSPTHLIKTRGQQVTLRCSSQSGHNTVSWYQQALGQGPQFIFQYYREEENGRGNFPPRFSGLQFPNYSSELNVNALELDDSALYLCASSYGQGVRTEAFFGQGTRLTVV.

The DNA of the CDR3 is TGTGCCAGCTCACTTCAGGGTTACACTGAAGCTTTCTTT. This encodes CASSLQGYTEAFF. This chain links TRBV18 with TRBJ1-1, with D possibly being TRBD1 (5 bases). This CDR3 has 13 amino acids. V was cut by 4 bases and J by 3 bases, with 9 bases left in between. Germline-derived CDR1 and CDR2 are KGHSH and LQKENI.

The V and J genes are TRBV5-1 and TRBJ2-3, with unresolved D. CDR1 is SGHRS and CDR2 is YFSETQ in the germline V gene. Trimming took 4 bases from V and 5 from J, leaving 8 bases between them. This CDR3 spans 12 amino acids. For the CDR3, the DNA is TGCGCCAGCAGCCTTGAAGAAGATACGCAGTATTTT. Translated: CASSLEEDTQYF.

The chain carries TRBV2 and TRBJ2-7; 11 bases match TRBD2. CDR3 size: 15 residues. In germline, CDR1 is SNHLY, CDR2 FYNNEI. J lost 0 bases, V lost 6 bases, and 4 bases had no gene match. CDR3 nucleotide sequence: TGTGCCAGCAGCCAAACTAGCGGGGGCTCCTACGAGCAGTACTTC. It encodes CASSQTSGGSYEQYF.

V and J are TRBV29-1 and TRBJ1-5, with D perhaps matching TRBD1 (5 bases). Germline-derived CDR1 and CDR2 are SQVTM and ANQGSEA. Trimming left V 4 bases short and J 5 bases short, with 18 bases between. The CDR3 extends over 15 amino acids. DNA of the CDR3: TGCAGCGTTGTAATCAATTCAGGGTTTGATCAGCCCCAGCATTTT. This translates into CSVVINSGFDQPQHF.

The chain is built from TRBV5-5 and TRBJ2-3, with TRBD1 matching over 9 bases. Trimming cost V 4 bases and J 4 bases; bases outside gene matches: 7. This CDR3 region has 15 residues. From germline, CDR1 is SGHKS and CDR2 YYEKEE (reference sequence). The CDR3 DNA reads TGTGCCAGCAGCAACTGGGACAGGGTGGCAGATACGCAGTATTTT. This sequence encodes CASSNWDRVADTQYF.

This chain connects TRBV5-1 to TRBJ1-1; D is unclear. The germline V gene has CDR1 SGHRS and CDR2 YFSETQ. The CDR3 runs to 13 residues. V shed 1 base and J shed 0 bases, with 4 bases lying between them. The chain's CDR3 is CASSLLLNTEAFF. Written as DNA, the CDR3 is TGCGCCAGCAGCTTGCTCTTGAACACTGAAGCTTTCTTT.

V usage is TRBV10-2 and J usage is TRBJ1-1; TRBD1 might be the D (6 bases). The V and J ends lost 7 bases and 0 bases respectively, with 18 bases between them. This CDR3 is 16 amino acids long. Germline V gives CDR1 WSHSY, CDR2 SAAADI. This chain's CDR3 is CASIPVVGALNTEAFF. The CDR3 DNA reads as TGCGCCAGCATCCCTGTAGTGGGGGCTTTGAACACTGAAGCTTTCTTT.

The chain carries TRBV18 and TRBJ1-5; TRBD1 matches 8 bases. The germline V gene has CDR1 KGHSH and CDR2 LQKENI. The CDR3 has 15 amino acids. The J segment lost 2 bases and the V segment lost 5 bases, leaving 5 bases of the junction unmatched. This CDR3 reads CASSSRGQGNQPQHF. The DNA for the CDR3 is TGTGCCAGCTCATCCAGGGGGCAAGGCAATCAGCCCCAGCATTTT.

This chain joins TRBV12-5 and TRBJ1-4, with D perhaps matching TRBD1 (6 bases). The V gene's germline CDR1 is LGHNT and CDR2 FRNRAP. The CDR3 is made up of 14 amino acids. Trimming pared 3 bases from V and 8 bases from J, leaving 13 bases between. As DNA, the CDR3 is TGTGCTAGTGGTTTTGGACAGAGCCGCGAAAAACTGTTTTTT. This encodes CASGFGQSREKLFF.

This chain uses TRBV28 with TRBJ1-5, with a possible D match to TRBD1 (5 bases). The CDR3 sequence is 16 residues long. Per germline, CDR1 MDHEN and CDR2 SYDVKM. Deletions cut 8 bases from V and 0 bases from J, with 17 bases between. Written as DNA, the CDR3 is TGTGCCAGCGGGAGGGTCTGGGGGGATAGCAATCAGCCCCAGCATTTT. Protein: CASGRVWGDSNQPQHF. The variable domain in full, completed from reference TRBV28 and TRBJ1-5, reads DVKVTQSSRYLVKRTGEKVFLECVQDMDHENMFWYRQDPGLGLRLIYFSYDVKMKEKGDIPEGYSVSREKKERFSLILESASTNQTSMYLCASGRVWGDSNQPQHFGDGTRLSIL.

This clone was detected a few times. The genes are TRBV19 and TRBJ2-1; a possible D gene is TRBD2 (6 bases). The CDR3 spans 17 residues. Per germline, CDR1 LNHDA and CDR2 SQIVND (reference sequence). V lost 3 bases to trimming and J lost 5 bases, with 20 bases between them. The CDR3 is CASSIARALRGNNEQFF. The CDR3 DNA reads TGTGCCAGTAGTATCGCGAGGGCTCTCCGCGGGAACAATGAGCAGTTCTTC.

The CDR3 DNA reads as TGTGCCAGCAGCCCGGGCCGTATGAACACCGGGGAGCTGTTTTTT. It yields the protein CASSPGRMNTGELFF. The V call is TRBV7-2, the J call TRBJ2-2; D remains ambiguous. V was shortened by 5 bases and J by 1 base, with 11 bases between the two germline ends. The CDR3 length is 15 residues. Germline V CDR1 and CDR2: SGHTA, FQGNSA.

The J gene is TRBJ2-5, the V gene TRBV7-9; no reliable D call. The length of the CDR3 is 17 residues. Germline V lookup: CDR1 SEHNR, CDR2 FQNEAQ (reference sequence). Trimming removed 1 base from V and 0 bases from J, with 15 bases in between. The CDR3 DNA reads TGTGCCAGCAGCTTAGTCGGCCGCCAACTGTACCAAGAGACCCAGTACTTC. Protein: CASSLVGRQLYQETQYF. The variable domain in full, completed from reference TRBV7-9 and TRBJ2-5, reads DTGVSQNPRHKITKRGQNVTFRCDPISEHNRLYWYRQTLGQGPEFLTYFQNEAQLEKSRLLSDRFSAERPKGSFSTLEIQRTEQGDSAMYLCASSLVGRQLYQETQYFGPGTRLLVL.